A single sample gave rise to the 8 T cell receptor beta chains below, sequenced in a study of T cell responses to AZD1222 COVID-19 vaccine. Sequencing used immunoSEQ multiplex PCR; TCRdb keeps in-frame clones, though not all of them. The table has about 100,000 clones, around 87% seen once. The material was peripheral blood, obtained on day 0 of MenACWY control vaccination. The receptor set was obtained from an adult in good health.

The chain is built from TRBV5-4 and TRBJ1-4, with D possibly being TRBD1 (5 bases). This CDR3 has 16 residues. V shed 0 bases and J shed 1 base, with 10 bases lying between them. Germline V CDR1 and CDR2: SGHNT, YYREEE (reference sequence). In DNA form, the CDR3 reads TGTGCCAGCAGCTTGGGGCCGGGGGGAACTAATGAAAAACTGTTTTTT. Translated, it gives CASSLGPGGTNEKLFF.

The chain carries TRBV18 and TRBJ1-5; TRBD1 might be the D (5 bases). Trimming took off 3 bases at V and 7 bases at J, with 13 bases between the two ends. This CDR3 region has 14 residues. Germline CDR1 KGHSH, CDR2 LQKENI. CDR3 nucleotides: TGTGCCAGCTCACCCCAGGGCTGGAGCCAGCCCCAGCATTTT. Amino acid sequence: CASSPQGWSQPQHF.

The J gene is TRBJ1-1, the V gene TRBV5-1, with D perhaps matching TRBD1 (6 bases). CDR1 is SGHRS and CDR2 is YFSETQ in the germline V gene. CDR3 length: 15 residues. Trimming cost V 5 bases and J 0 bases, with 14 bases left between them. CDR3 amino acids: CASRERGHLNTEAFF. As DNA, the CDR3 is TGCGCCAGCAGGGAAAGGGGACACCTGAACACTGAAGCTTTCTTT.

The DNA for the CDR3 is TGTGCCTGGTCTCTTGGGCCTGCCCTCGAGCAGTACTTC. Translation gives CAWSLGPALEQYF. The V and J genes are TRBV30 and TRBJ2-7; D is uncertain. Germline loops: CDR1 GTSNPN, CDR2 SVGIG (reference sequence). CDR3 length equals 13 residues. Trimming took off 5 bases at V and 6 bases at J, with 17 bases between the two ends.

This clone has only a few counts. CDR3 DNA sequence: TGCGCCAGCAGCGCGGGGAGGGGGACGGGAAACACCATATATTTT. Its translation is CASSAGRGTGNTIYF. The gene calls are TRBV4-1 and TRBJ1-3, with D possibly being TRBD1 (6 bases). V was pared by 5 bases and J by 4 bases, with 15 bases between. Germline CDR1 MGHRA, CDR2 YSYEKL. This CDR3 has 15 amino acids.

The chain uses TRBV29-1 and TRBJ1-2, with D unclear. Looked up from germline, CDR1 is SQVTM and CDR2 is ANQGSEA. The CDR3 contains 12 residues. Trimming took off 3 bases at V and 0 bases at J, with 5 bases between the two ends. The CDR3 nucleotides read TGCAGCGTTGATAAGGCTAACTATGGCTACACCTTC. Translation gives CSVDKANYGYTF.

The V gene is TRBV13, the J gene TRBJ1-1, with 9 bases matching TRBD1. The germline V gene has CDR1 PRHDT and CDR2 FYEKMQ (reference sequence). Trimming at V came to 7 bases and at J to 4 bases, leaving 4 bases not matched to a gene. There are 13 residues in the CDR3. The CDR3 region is CASNGQGTTEAFF. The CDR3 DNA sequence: TGTGCCAGCAATGGACAGGGGACCACTGAAGCTTTCTTT.

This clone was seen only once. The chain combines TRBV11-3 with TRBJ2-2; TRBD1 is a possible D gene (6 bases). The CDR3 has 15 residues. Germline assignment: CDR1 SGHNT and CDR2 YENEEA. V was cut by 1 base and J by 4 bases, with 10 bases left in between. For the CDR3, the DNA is TGTGCCAGCAGCTTAGGTGGACAGTTCACCGGGGAGCTGTTTTTT. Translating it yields CASSLGGQFTGELFF.